The clone carrying this TCR beta chain has just a few counts. These data belong to a study of blood T cell repertoires in COVID-19. Study-level information: The analysed material was cDNA or gDNA that came from T cells, B-cell-depleted T cells, or PBMCs.

The CDR3 length is 15 residues. Germline V CDR1 and CDR2: SGHNT, YYREEE (reference sequence). J lost 1 base, V lost 5 bases, and 8 bases had no gene match. Original processing methods: Estimated nucleated cell counts came from reference gene primer amplification. Generated by immunoSEQ multiplex PCR, the TCRdb table keeps only in-frame clones and is missing some. Clonal size and the V and J genes are those of that table, whereas D and trimming came from the DNA. The sample gives 100,000 to 150,000 clones, roughly 80% of which show up once; roughly 2.6% is in the top ten. The receptor's source is a man aged 45-65 years with acute or convalescent COVID-19. This rearrangement joins TRBV5-4 to TRBJ2-5, with TRBD1 identical over 7 bases. The sequenced sample consisted of peripheral blood. The CDR3 DNA reads TGTGCCAGCAGTACACCGGGACAGCGCCAAGAGACCCAGTACTTC. Encoded protein: CASSTPGQRQETQYF.